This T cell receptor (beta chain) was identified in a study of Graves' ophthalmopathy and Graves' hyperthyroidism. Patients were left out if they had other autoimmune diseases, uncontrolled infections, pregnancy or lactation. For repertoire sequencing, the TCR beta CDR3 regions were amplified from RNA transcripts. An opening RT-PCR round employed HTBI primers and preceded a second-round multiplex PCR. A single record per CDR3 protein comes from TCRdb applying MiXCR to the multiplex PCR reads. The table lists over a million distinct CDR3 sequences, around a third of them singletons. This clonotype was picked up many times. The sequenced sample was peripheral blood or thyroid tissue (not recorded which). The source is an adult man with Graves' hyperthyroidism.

CDR3 sequence: CASKDNQPQHF. The CDR3 DNA is TGTGCCAGCAAGGACAATCAGCCCCAGCATTTT. This sequence joins TRBV6-1 and TRBJ1-5; D is uncertain. CDR1 is MNHNS, CDR2 SASEGT, per germline. The CDR3 extends over 11 amino acids. Deletions cut 7 bases from V and 3 bases from J, with 4 bases between.